What follows describes a single T cell receptor beta chain. Its target is unknown. Primers included in the PCR were 60 Vbeta and 13 Jbeta primers. Some clones are missing from TCRdb's copy, which holds only in-frame ones; the method was immunoSEQ multiplex PCR. The table has around 100,000 clones, about 77% seen once. This specimen belongs to a study of cytomegalovirus exposure and HLA in healthy donors. The germline V gene has CDR1 MNHEY and CDR2 SVGAGI. The CDR3 totals 15 residues. The ends lost 8 bases at V and 0 bases at J; junction bases unmatched: 5. General study points: The Asian-associated ancestry cluster reportedly had fewer N-insertions than the roughly 670-donor mean in a later analysis.

This TCR was recovered from a woman aged 18-30 years in good health and CMV-seropositive. Sequencing input: PBMCs. The chain recombines TRBV6-5 with TRBJ2-2, with TRBD2 matching 8 bases. The CDR3 loop is CASGLAAANTGELFF. The DNA for the CDR3 is TGTGCCAGCGGACTAGCCGCCGCGAACACCGGGGAGCTGTTTTTT.